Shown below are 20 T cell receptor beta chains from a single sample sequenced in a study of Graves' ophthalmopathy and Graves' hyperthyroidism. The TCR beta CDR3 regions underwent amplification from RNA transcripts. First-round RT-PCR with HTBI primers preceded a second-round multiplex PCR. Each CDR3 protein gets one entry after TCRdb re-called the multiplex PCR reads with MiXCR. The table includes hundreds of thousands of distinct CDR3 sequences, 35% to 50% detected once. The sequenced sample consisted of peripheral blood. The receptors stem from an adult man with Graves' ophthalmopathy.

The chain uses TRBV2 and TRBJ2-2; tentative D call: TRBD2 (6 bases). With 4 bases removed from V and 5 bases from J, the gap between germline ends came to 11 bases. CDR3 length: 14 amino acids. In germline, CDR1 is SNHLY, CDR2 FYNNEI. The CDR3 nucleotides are TGTGCCAGCAGTGCGCTGGGGGGTACCGGGGAGCTGTTTTTT. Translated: CASSALGGTGELFF.

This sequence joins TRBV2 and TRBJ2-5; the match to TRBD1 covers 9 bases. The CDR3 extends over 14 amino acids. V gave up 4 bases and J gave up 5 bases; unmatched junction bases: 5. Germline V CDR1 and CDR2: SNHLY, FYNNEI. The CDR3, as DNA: TGTGCCAGCAGTGTGGGACAGGGTGTGGAGACCCAGTACTTC. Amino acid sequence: CASSVGQGVETQYF.

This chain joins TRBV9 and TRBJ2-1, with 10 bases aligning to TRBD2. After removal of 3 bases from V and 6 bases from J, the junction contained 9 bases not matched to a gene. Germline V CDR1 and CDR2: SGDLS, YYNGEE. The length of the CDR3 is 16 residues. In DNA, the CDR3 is TGTGCCAGCAGCGCGGAAGGACTAGCGGATTTCAATGAGCAGTTCTTC. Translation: CASSAEGLADFNEQFF.

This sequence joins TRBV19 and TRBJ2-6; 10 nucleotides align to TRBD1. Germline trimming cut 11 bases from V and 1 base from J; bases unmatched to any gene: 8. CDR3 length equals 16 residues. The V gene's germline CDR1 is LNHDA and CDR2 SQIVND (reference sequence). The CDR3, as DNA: TGTGCCTGCCGGGACAGGGGTGTGTCTGGGGCCAACGTCCTGACTTTC. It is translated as CACRDRGVSGANVLTF.

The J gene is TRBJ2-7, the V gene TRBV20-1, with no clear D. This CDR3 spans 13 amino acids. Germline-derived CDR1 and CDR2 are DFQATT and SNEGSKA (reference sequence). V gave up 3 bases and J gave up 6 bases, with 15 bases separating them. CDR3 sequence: CSASRRAQGEQYF. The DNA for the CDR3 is TGCAGTGCTAGTCGCAGAGCTCAAGGCGAGCAGTACTTC.

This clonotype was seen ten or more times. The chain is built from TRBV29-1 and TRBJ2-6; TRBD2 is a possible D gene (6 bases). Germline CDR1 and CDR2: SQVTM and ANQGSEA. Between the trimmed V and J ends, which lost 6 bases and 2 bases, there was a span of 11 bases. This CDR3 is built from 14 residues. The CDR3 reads CSVRRGTGANVLTF. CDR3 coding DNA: TGCAGCGTCAGGAGGGGCACTGGGGCCAACGTCCTGACTTTC.

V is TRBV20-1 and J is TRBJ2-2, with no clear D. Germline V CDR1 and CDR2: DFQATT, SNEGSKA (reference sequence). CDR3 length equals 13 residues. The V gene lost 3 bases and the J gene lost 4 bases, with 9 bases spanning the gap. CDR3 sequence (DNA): TGCAGTGCTAGGGCACTAAGCACCGGGGAGCTGTTTTTT. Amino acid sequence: CSARALSTGELFF.

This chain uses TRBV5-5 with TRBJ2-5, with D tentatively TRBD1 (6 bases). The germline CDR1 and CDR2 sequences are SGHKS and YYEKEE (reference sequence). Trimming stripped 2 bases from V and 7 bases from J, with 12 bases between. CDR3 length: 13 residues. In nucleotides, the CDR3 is TGTGCCAGCAGCTTAATTCAGGGGACGACCCAGTACTTC. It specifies CASSLIQGTTQYF.

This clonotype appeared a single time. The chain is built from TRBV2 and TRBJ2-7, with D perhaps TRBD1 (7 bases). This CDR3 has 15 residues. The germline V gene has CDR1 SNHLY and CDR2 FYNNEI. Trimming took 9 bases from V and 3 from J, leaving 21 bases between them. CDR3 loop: CARAWEQGGNYEQYF. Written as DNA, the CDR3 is TGTGCCAGAGCCTGGGAGCAGGGGGGAAACTACGAGCAGTACTTC.

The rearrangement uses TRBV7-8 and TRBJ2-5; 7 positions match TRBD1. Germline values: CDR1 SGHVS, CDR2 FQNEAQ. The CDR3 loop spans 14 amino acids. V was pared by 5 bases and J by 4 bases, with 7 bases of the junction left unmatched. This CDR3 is CASSLDRFLETQYF. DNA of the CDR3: TGTGCCAGCAGCCTGGACAGGTTTTTAGAGACCCAGTACTTC.

CDR3 sequence reads: CASSSSGINNSPLHF. The CDR3 DNA sequence: TGTGCCAGCAGCTCATCCGGTATTAATAATTCACCCCTCCACTTT. J is TRBJ1-6 and V is TRBV9; D unresolved. CDR1 is SGDLS, CDR2 YYNGEE, per germline. Trimming left V 4 bases short and J 5 bases short, with 13 bases between. The CDR3 runs 15 residues.

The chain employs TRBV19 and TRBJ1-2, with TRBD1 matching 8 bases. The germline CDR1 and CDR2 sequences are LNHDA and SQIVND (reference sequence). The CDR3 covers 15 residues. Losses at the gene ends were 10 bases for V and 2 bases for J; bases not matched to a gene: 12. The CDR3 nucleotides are TGTGCCACAAAGCGGGGTGCAGGGGGCAACTATGGCTACACCTTC. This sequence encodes CATKRGAGGNYGYTF. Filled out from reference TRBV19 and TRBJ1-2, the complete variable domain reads DGGITQSPKYLFRKEGQNVTLSCEQNLNHDAMYWYRQDPGQGLRLIYYSQIVNDFQKGDIAEGYSVSREKKESFPLTVTSAQKNPTAFYLCATKRGAGGNYGYTFGSGTRLTVV.

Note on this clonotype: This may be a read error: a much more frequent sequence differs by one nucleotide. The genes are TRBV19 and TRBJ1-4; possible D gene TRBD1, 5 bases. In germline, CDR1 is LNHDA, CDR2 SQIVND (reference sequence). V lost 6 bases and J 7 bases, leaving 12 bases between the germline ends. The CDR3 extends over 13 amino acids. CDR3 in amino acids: CASSKGRAEKLFF. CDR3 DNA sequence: TGTGCCAGTAGCAAGGGGCGCGCTGAAAAACTGTTTTTT.

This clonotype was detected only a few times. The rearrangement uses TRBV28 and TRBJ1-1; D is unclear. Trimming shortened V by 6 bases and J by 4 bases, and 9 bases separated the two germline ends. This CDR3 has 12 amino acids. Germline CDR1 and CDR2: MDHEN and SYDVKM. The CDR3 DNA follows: TGTGCCAGCAGGTTCCGGGGCACTGAAGCTTTCTTT. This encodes CASRFRGTEAFF.

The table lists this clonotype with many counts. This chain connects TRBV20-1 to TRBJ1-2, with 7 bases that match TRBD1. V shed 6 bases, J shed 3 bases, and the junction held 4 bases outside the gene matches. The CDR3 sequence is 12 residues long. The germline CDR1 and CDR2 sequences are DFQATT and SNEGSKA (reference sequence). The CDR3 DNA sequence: TGCAGTGCAAGACAGGGCGACTATGGCTACACCTTC. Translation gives CSARQGDYGYTF.

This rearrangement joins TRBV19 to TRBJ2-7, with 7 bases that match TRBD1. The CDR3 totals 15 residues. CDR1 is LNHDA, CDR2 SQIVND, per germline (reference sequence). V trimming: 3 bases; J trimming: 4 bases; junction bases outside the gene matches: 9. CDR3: CASSMSGQDPYEQYF. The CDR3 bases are TGTGCCAGTAGTATGTCCGGACAGGACCCATACGAGCAGTACTTC.

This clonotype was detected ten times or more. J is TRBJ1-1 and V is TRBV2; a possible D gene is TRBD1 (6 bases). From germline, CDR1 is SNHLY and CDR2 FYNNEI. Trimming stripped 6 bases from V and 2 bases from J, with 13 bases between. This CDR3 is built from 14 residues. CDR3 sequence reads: CASRIVTGNTEAFF. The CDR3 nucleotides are TGTGCCAGCAGGATTGTGACAGGTAACACTGAAGCTTTCTTT.

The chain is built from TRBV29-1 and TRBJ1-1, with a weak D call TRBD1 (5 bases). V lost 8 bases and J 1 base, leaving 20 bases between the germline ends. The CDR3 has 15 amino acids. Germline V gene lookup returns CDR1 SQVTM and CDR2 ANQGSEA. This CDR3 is CSLDARGGRNTEAFF. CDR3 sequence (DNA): TGCAGCTTAGATGCGCGTGGGGGTAGGAACACTGAAGCTTTCTTT.

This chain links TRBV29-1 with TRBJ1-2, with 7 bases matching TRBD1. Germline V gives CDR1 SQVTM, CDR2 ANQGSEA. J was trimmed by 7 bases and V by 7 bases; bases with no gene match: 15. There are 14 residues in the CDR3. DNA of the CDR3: TGCAGCGCCGGCCTAGACAGCAGGGGGGCTGGCTACACCTTC. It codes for CSAGLDSRGAGYTF.

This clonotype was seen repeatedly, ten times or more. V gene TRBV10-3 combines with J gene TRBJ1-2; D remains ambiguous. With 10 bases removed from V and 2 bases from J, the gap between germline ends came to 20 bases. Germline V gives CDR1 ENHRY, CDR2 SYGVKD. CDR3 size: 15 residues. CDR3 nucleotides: TGTGCCACTTCCCCACCCCGCTCGGAAAACTATGGCTACACCTTC. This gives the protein CATSPPRSENYGYTF.